This T cell receptor (beta chain) was recorded in a study of blood T cell repertoires in COVID-19. Study-wide context: The origin of the acute and convalescent COVID-19 samples was the United States, Italy and Spain.

Original processing notes: Cell counts per sample came from amplifying reference gene primers. Repertoires were generated with immunoSEQ multiplex PCR, while TCRdb's copy carries only in-frame clones and drops some. D and trimming come from the DNA, and the V and J calls and clone size come from that table. This table holds about 74,000 clones, almost 90% found once. Sequencing was performed on peripheral blood. This sequence was found in a woman over 75 with active or convalescent COVID-19.

The CDR3 region has the DNA TGTGCCACCAAGGGGTATACTGAAGCTTTCTTT. Its protein product is CATKGYTEAFF. V gene TRBV6-5 combines with J gene TRBJ1-1; D perhaps matches TRBD1 (5 bases). CDR1 is MNHEY and CDR2 is SVGAGI in the germline V gene. V gave up 10 bases and J gave up 5 bases, with 11 bases separating them. This CDR3 contains 11 residues.